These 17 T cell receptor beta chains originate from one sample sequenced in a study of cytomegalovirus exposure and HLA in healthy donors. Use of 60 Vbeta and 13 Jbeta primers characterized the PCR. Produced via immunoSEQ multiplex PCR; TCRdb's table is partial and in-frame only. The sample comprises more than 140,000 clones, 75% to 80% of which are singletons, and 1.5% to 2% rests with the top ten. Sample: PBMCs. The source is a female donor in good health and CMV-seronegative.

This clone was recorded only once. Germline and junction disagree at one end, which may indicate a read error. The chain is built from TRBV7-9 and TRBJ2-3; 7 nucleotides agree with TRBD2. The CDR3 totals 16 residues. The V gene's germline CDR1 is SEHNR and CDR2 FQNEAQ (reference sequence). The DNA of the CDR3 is TGTTCCAGCAGCTTTTCGAACGGGGGGTCCACAGATACGCAGTATTTT. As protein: CSSSFSNGGSTDTQYF. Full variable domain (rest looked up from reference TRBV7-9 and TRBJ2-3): DTGVSQNPRHKITKRGQNVTFRCDPISEHNRLYWYRQTLGQGPEFLTYFQNEAQLEKSRLLSDRFSAERPKGSFSTLEIQRTEQGDSAMYLCSSSFSNGGSTDTQYFGPGTRLTVL.

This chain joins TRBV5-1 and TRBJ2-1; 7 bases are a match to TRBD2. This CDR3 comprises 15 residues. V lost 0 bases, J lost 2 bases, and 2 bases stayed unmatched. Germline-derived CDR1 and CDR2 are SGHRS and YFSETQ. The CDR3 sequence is CASSLEAGAYNEQFF. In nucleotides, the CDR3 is TGCGCCAGCAGCTTGGAGGCGGGAGCCTACAATGAGCAGTTCTTC. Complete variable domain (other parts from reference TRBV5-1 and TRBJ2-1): KAGVTQTPRYLIKTRGQQVTLSCSPISGHRSVSWYQQTPGQGLQFLFEYFSETQRNKGNFPGRFSGRQFSNSRSEMNVSTLELGDSALYLCASSLEAGAYNEQFFGPGTRLTVL.

The CDR3 DNA reads TGTGCCAGTAGTCCCCCCCTAGGATCCTACGAGCAGTACTTC. This encodes CASSPPLGSYEQYF. The chain recombines TRBV19 with TRBJ2-7, with D unresolved. Looked up from germline, CDR1 is LNHDA and CDR2 is SQIVND (reference sequence). The CDR3 consists of 14 residues. Trimming stripped 5 bases from V and 1 base from J, with 12 bases between.

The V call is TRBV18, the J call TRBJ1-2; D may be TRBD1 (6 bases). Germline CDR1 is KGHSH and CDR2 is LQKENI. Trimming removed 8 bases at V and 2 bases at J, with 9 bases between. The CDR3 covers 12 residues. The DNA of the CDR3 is TGTGCCAGCCCGGACAGCAACTATGGCTACACCTTC. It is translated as CASPDSNYGYTF.

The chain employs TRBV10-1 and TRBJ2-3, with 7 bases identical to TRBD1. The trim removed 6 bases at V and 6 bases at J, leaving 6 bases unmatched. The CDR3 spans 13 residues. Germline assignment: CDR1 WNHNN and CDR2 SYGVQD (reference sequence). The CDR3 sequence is CASSPTGMDTQYF. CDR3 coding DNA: TGCGCCAGCAGCCCGACAGGGATGGATACGCAGTATTTT.

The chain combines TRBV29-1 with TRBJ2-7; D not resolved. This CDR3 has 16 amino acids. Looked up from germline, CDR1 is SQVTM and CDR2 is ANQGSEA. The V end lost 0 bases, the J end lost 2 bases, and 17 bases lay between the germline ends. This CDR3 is CSVEEPSRRPPYEQYF. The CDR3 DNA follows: TGCAGCGTTGAAGAACCCTCTCGCAGGCCCCCCTACGAGCAGTACTTC.

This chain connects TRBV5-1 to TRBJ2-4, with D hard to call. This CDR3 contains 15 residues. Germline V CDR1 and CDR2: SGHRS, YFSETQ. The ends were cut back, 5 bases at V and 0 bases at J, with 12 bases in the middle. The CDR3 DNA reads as TGCGCCAGCAGGCAAGACTTGCTAGCCAAAAACATTCAGTACTTC. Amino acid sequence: CASRQDLLAKNIQYF.

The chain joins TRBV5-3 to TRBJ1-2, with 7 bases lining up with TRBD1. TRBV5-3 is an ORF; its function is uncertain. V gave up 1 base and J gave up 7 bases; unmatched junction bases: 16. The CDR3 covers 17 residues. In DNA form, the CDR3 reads TGTGCCAGAAGCTTGCGCAATCGGGGCAGGGGGATTCGTGGCTACACCTTC. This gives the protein CARSLRNRGRGIRGYTF.

CDR3 bases: TGTGCCATCAGTGAGTCGGAGGGGACGCCTTTCTTT. Protein: CAISESEGTPFF. The gene calls are TRBV10-3 and TRBJ1-1, with D tentatively TRBD1 (5 bases). Trimming cost V 0 bases and J 12 bases, with 11 bases left between them. Germline lookup yields CDR1 ENHRY and CDR2 SYGVKD. This CDR3 contains 12 residues.

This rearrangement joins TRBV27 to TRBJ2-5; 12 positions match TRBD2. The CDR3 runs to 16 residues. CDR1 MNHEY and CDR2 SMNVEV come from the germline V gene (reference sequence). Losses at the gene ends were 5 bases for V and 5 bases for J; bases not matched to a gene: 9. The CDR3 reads CASSMPSGRARETQYF. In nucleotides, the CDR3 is TGTGCCAGCAGTATGCCTAGCGGGAGGGCCCGGGAGACCCAGTACTTC.

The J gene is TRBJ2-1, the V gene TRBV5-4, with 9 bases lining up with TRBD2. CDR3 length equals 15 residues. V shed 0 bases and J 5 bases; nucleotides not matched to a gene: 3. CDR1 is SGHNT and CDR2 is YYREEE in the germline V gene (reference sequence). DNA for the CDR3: TGTGCCAGCAGCTTGGGTAGCGGGAGCCACAATGAGCAGTTCTTC. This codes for CASSLGSGSHNEQFF.

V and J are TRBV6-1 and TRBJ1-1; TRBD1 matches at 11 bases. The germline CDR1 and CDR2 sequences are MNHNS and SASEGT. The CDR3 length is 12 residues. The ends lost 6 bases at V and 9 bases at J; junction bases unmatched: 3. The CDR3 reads CASSGDRGKAFF. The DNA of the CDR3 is TGTGCCAGCAGCGGGGACAGGGGGAAAGCTTTCTTT.

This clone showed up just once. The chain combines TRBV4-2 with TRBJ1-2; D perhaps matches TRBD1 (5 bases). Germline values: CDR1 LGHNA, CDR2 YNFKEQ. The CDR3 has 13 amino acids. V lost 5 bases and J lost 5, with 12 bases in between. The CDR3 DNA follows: TGTGCCAGCAGCTCGACAGAGATTTATGGCTACACCTTC. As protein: CASSSTEIYGYTF.

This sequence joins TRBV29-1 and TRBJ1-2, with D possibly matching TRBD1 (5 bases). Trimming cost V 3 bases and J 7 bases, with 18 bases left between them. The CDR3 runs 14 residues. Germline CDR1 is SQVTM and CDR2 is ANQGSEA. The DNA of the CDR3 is TGCAGCGTTGACGGTGGGACTCGTGGGTTTGGCTACACCTTC. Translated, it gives CSVDGGTRGFGYTF.

The CDR3: CASSVGTGDYGYTF. In DNA form, the CDR3 reads TGTGCCAGTAGTGTCGGGACAGGGGATTATGGCTACACCTTC. This chain uses TRBV19 with TRBJ1-2, with TRBD1 matching over 10 bases. The CDR3 has 14 residues. Germline loops: CDR1 LNHDA, CDR2 SQIVND (reference sequence). The V segment lost 5 bases and the J segment 5 bases; nucleotides outside the gene matches: 5.

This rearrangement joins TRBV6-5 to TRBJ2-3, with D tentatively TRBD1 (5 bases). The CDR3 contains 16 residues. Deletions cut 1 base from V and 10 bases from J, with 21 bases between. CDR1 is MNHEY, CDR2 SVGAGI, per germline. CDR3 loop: CASSYWVTESDRAQYF. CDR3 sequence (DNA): TGTGCCAGCAGTTACTGGGTGACAGAATCTGACCGAGCGCAGTATTTT.

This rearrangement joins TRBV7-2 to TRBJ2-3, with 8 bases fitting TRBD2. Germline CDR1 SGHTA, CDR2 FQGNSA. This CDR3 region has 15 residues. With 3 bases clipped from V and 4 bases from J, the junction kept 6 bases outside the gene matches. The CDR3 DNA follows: TGTGCCAGCAGCTTTACTAGCGGCCTCTCAGATACGCAGTATTTT. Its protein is CASSFTSGLSDTQYF.